This paragraph reports one T cell receptor (beta chain). Sequencing used immunoSEQ multiplex PCR; TCRdb keeps in-frame clones, though not all of them. The data hold tens of thousands of clones, with around 88% observed a single time. CDR3 length: 14 amino acids. Germline V gene lookup returns CDR1 SGHAT and CDR2 FQNNGV. With 1 base removed from V and 2 bases from J, the gap between germline ends came to 6 bases. The sample originates from a study of T cell changes during pregnancy in multiple sclerosis. The chain uses TRBV11-2 and TRBJ1-3; D might be TRBD1 (6 bases). Sequencing was performed on CD4+ T cells from peripheral blood mononuclear cells, taken in the first trimester of pregnancy. The clonotype comes from a female donor in good health, enrolled as a control in a pregnancy study. In nucleotides, the CDR3 is TGTGCCAGCAGCTTAGCAGGGGCTGGAAACACCATATATTTT. It translates to CASSLAGAGNTIYF.